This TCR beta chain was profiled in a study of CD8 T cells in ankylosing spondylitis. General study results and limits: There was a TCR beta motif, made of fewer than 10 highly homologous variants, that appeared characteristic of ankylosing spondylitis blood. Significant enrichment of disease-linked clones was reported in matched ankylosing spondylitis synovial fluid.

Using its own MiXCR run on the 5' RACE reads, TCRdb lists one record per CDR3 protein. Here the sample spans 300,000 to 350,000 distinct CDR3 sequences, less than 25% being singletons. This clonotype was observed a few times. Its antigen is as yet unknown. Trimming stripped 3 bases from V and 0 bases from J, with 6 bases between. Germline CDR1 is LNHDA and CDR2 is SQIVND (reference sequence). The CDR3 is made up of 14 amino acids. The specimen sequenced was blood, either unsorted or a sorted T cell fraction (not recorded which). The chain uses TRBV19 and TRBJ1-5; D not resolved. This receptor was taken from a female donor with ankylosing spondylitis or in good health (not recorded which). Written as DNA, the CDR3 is TGTGCCAGTAGTATGGGTGATAGCAATCAGCCCCAGCATTTT. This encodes CASSMGDSNQPQHF.